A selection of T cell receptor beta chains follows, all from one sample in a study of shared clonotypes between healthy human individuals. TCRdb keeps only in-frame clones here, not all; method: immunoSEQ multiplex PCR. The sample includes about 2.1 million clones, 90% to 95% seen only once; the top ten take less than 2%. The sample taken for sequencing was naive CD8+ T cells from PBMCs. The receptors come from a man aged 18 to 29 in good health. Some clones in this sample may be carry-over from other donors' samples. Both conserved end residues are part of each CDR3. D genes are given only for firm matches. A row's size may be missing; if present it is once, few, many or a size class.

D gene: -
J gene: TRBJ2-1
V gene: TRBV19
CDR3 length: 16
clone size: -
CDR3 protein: CASSHPWGEGDNEQFF
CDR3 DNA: TGTGCCAGTAGCCACCCCTGGGGGGAAGGGGACAATGAGCAGTTCTTC

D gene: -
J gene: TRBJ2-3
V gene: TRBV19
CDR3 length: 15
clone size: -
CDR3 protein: CASSIVSGVPDTQYF
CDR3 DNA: TGTGCCAGTAGTATAGTCTCGGGAGTGCCAGATACGCAGTATTTT

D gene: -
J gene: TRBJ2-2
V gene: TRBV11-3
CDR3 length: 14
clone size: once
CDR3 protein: CASSLALGPGELFF
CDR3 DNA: TGTGCCAGCAGTTTAGCTTTGGGCCCCGGGGAGCTGTTTTTT

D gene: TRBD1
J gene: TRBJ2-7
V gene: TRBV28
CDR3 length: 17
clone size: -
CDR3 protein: CASSPYSDRESFHEQYF
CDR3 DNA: TGTGCCAGCAGTCCTTATTCGGACAGGGAATCTTTCCACGAGCAGTACTTC

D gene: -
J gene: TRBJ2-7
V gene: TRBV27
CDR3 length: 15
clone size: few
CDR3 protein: CASSPRAQGSHEQYF
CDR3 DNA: TGTGCCAGCAGCCCCCGGGCCCAGGGGTCCCACGAGCAGTACTTC

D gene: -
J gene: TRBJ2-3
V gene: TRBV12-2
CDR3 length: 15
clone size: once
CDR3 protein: CASRRRADPTDTQYF
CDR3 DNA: TGTGCAAGTCGCCGGAGAGCGGACCCCACAGATACGCAGTATTTT

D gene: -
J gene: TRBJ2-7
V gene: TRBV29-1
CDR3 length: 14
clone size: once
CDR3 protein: CSVESPGTGYEQYF
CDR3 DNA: TGCAGCGTTGAGAGTCCTGGGACGGGCTACGAGCAGTACTTC

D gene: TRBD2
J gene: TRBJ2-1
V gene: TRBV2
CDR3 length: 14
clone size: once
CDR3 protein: CASTKAGDYNEQFF
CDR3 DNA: TGTGCCAGCACCAAAGCGGGGGATTACAATGAGCAGTTCTTC

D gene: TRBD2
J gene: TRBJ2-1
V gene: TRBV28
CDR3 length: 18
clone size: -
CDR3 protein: CASSFASGPGGFRNEQFF
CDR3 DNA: TGTGCCAGCAGTTTCGCTTCTGGTCCGGGAGGGTTCAGGAATGAGCAGTTCTTC

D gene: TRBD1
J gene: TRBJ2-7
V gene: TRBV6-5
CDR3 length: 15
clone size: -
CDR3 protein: CASSSPGTGAYEQYF
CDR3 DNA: TGTGCCAGCAGTTCCCCAGGGACAGGGGCCTACGAGCAGTACTTC

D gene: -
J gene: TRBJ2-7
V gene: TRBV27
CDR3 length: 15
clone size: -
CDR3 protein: CASSFGLPSSYEQYF
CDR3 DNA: TGTGCCAGCAGTTTCGGGCTACCGAGCTCCTACGAGCAGTACTTC

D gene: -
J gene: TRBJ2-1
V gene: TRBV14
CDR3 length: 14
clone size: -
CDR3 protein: CASMSGSSYNEQFF
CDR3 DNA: TGTGCCAGCATGTCAGGGAGCTCCTACAATGAGCAGTTCTTC

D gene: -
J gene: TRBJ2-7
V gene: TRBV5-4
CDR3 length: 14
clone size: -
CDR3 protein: CASRFGTNPYEQYF
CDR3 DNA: TGTGCCAGCAGGTTCGGGACAAATCCCTACGAGCAGTACTTC

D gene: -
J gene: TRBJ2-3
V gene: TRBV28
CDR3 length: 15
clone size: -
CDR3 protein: CASSLWAGRGDTQYF
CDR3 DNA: TGTGCCAGCAGTTTATGGGCGGGCCGGGGGGATACGCAGTATTTT

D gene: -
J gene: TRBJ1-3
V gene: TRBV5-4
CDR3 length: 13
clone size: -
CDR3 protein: CASSLVPGNTIYF
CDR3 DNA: TGTGCCAGCAGCTTGGTGCCGGGAAACACCATATATTTT

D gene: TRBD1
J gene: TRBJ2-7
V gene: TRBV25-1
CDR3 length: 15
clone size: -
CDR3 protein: CASSEWDRSYDEQYF
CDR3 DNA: TGTGCCAGCAGTGAATGGGACAGATCCTACGACGAGCAGTACTTC

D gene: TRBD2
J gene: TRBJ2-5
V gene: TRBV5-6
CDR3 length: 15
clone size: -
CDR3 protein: CASTPSPGGQETQYF
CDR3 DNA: TGTGCCAGCACCCCCAGTCCGGGGGGTCAAGAGACCCAGTACTTC

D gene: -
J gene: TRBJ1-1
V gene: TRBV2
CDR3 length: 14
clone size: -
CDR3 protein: CASKTGRMNTEAFF
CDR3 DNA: TGTGCCAGCAAAACAGGGCGGATGAACACTGAAGCTTTCTTT

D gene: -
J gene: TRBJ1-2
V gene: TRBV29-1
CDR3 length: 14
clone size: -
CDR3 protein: CSVEDPTANYGYTF
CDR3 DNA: TGCAGCGTTGAAGATCCGACAGCTAACTATGGCTACACCTTC

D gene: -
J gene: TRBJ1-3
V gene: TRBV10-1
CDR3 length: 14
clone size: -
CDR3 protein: CASSETGRGNTIYF
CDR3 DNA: TGCGCCAGCAGTGAGACAGGGAGAGGAAACACCATATATTTT

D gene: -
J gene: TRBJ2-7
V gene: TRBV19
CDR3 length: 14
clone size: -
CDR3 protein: CASSIVGISYEQYF
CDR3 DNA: TGTGCCAGTAGTATAGTTGGCATCTCCTACGAGCAGTACTTC

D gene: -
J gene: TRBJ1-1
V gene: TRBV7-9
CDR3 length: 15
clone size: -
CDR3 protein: CASSLDGSWETEAFF
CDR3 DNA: TGTGCCAGCAGCTTAGATGGGTCGTGGGAGACTGAAGCTTTCTTT

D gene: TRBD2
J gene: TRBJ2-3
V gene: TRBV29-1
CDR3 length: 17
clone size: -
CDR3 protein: CSVEALAGTTSTDTQYF
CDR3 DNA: TGCAGCGTTGAAGCCCTAGCGGGGACTACTAGCACAGATACGCAGTATTTT

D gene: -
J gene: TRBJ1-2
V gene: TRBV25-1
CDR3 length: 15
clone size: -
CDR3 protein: CASSPLLDGNYGYTF
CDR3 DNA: TGTGCCAGCAGTCCCCTCCTGGACGGGAACTATGGCTACACCTTC

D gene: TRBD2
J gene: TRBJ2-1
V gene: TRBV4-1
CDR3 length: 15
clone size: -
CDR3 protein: CASSLRLAGYNEQFF
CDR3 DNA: TGCGCCAGCAGCCTTAGACTAGCGGGCTACAATGAGCAGTTCTTC

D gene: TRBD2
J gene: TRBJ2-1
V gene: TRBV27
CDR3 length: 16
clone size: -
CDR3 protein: CASSSTIAGLYNEQFF
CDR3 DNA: TGTGCCAGCAGTTCCACTATAGCGGGACTATACAATGAGCAGTTCTTC

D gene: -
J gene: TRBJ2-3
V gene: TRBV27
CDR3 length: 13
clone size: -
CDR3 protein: CASSGSGTDTQYF
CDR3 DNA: TGTGCCAGCAGTGGATCGGGCACAGATACGCAGTATTTT

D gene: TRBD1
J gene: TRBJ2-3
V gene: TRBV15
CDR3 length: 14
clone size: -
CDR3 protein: CATSRGTGEDTQYF
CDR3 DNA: TGTGCCACCAGCAGAGGGACAGGGGAAGATACGCAGTATTTT

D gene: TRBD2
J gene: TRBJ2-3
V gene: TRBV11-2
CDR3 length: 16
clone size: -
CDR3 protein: CASSFGRATGTDTQYF
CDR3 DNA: TGTGCCAGCAGCTTCGGGAGGGCCACGGGCACAGATACGCAGTATTTT

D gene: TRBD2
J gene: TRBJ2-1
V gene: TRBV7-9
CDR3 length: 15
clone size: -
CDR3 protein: CASDLGTSGSDEQFF
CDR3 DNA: TGTGCCAGCGACCTCGGGACTAGCGGGAGTGATGAGCAGTTCTTC

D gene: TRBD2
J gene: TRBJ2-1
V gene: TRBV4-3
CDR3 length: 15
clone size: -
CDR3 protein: CASSPLASSYNEQFF
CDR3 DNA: TGCGCCAGCAGCCCACTAGCGTCCTCCTACAATGAGCAGTTCTTC

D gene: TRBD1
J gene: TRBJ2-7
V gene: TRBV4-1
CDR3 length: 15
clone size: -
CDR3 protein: CASSPGGQGGYEQYF
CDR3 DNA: TGCGCCAGCAGCCCAGGAGGACAGGGAGGTTACGAGCAGTACTTC

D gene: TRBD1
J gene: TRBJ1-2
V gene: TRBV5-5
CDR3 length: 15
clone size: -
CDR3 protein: CASSQLTGTNYGYTF
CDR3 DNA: TGTGCCAGCAGCCAACTGACAGGGACAAACTATGGCTACACCTTC

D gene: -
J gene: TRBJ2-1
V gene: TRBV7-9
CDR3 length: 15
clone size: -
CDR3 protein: CASSDGLQIDNEQFF
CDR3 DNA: TGTGCCAGCAGCGATGGACTGCAGATTGATAATGAGCAGTTCTTC

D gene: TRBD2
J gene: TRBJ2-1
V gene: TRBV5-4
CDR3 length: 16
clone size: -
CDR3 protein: CASSLASSGAYNEQFF
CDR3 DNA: TGTGCCAGCAGCTTGGCGTCTAGCGGGGCGTACAATGAGCAGTTCTTC

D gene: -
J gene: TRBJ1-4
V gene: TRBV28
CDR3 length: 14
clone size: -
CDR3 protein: CASSFKGLGEKLFF
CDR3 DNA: TGTGCCAGCAGTTTTAAAGGGCTAGGGGAAAAACTGTTTTTT

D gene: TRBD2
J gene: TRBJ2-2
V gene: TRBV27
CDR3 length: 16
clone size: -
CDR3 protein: CASSPRLAENTGELFF
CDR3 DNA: TGTGCCAGCAGTCCCCGACTAGCGGAAAACACCGGGGAGCTGTTTTTT

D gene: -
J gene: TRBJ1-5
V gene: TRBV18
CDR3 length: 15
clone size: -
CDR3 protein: CASSLIRVSNQPQHF
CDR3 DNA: TGTGCCAGCTCACTGATCAGGGTTAGCAATCAGCCCCAGCATTTT

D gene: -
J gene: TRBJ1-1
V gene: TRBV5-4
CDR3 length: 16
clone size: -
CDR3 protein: CASSLDSWPMNTEAFF
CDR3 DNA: TGTGCCAGCAGCCTAGACAGCTGGCCTATGAACACTGAAGCTTTCTTT

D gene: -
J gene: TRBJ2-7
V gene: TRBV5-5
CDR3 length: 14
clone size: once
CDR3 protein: CASSWGWSSYEQYF
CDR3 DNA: TGTGCCAGCAGCTGGGGGTGGAGCTCCTACGAGCAGTACTTC

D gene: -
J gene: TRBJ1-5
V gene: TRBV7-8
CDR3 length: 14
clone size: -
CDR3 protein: CASSLNSQSQPQHF
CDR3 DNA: TGTGCCAGCAGCCTCAACTCACAGAGCCAGCCCCAGCATTTT

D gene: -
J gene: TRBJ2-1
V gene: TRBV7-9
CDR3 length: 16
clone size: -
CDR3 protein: CASSLEFGETYNEQFF
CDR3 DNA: TGTGCCAGCAGCTTAGAGTTCGGGGAGACCTACAATGAGCAGTTCTTC

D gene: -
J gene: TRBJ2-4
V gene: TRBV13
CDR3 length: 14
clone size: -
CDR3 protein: CASSNGRAGVRQYF
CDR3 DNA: TGTGCCAGCAGCAACGGCCGGGCAGGGGTGCGTCAGTACTTC

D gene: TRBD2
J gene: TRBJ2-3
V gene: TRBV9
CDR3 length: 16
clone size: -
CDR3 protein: CASSPRPGGITDTQYF
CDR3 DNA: TGTGCCAGCAGCCCCCGCCCGGGAGGGATCACAGATACGCAGTATTTT

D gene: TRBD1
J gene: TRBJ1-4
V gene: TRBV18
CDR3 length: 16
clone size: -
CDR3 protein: CASSPPWDRRYEKLFF
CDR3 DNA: TGTGCCAGCTCACCACCGTGGGACAGGCGATATGAAAAACTGTTTTTT

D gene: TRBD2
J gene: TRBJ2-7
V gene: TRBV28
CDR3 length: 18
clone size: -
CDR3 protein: CASSLRGPGGSKPYEQYF
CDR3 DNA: TGTGCCAGCAGTTTAAGAGGCCCCGGCGGGAGCAAGCCATACGAGCAGTACTTC

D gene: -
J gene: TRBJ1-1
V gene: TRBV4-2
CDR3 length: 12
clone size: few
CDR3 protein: CASSQDRTVGLF
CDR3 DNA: TGTGCCAGCAGCCAAGATAGGACAGTGGGGTTGTTT